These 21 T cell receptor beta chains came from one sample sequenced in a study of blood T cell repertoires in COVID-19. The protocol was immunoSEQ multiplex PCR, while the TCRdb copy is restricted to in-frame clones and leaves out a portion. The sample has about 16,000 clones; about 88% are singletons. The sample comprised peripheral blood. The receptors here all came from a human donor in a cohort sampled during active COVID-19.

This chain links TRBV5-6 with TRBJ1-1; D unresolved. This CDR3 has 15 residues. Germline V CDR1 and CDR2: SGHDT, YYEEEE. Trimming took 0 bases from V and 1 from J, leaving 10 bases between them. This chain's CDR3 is CASSLGVRGNTEAFF. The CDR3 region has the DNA TGTGCCAGCAGCTTGGGGGTTCGGGGGAACACTGAAGCTTTCTTT.

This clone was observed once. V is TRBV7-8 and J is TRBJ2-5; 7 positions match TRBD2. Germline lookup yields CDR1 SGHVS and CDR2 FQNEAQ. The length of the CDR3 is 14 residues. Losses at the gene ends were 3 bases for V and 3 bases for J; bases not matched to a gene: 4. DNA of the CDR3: TGTGCCAGCAGCTTGAGTCGGGGGGAAGAGACCCAGTACTTC. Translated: CASSLSRGEETQYF.

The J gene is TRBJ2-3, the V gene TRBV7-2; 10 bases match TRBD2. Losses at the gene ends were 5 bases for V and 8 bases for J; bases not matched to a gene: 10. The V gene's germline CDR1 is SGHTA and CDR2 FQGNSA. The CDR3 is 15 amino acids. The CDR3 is CASSVSGGAGITQYF. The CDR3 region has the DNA TGTGCCAGCAGCGTGAGCGGGGGGGCTGGCATTACGCAGTATTTT. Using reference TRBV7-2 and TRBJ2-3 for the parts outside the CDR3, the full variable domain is GAGVSQSPSNKVTEKGKDVELRCDPISGHTALYWYRQSLGQGLEFLIYFQGNSAPDKSGLPSDRFSAERTGGSVSTLTIQRTQQEDSAVYLCASSVSGGAGITQYFGPGTRLTVL.

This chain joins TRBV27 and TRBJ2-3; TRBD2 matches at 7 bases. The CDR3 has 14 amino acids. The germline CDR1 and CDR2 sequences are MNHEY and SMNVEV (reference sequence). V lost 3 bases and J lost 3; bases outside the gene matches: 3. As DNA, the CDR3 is TGTGCCAGCAGTTTTGCGGGGGTGACAGATACGCAGTATTTT. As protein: CASSFAGVTDTQYF.

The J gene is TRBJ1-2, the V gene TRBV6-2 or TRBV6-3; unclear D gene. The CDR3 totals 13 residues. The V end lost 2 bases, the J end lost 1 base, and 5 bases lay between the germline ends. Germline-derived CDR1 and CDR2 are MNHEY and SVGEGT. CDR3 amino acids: CASSYPSNYGYTF. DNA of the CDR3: TGTGCCAGCAGTTACCCTAGTAACTATGGCTACACCTTC.

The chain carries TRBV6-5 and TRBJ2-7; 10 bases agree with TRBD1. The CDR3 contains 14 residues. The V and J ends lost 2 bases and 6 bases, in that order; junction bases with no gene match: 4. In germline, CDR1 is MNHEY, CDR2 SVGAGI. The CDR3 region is CASSYAGQGTEQYF. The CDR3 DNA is TGTGCCAGCAGTTACGCGGGACAGGGGACCGAGCAGTACTTC.

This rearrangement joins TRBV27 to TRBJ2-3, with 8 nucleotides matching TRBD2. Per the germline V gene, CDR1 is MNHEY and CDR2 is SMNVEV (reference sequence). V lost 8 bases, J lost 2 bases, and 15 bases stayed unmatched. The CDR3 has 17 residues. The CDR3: CASASLLLAGITDTQYF. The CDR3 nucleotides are TGTGCCAGCGCGTCCCTCTTGTTAGCGGGGATCACAGATACGCAGTATTTT.

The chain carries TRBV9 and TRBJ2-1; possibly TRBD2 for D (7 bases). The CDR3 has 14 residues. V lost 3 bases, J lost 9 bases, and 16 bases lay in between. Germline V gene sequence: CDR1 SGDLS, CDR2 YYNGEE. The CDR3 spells CASSEQTSRGEQFF. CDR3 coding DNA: TGTGCCAGCAGCGAACAGACTAGCAGGGGTGAGCAGTTCTTC.

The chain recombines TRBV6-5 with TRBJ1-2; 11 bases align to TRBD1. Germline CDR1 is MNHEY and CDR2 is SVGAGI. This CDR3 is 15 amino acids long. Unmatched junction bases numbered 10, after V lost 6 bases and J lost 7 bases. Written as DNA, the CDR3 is TGTGCCAGCAGCCTAACGGACAGGGGGCCTCTTGGCTACACCTTC. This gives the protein CASSLTDRGPLGYTF.

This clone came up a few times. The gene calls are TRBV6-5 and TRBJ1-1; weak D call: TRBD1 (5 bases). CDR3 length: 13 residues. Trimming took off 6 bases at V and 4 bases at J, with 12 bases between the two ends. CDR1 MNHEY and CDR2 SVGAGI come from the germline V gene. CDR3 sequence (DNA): TGTGCCAGCAGGTATCAGGGAGGCACTGAAGCTTTCTTT. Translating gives CASRYQGGTEAFF.

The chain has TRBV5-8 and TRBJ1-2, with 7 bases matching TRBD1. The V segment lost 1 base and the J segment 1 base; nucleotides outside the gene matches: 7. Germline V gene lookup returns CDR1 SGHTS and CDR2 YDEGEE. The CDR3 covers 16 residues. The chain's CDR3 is CASSLWKGAFNYGYTF. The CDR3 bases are TGTGCCAGCAGCTTGTGGAAGGGGGCGTTTAACTATGGCTACACCTTC.

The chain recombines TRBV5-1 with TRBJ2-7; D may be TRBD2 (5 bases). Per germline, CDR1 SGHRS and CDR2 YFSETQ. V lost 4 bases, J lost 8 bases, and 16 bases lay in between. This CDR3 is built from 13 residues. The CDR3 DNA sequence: TGCGCCAGCAGCAACCCGACGGGATCCAAGCAGTACTTC. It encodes CASSNPTGSKQYF.

The CDR3 DNA reads TGTGCCAGCAGCCCTAGTACTGAAGCTTTCTTT. Residues: CASSPSTEAFF. This rearrangement joins TRBV7-8 to TRBJ1-1, with D uncertain. This CDR3 has 11 amino acids. Germline lookup yields CDR1 SGHVS and CDR2 FQNEAQ. Deletions cut 5 bases from V and 5 bases from J, with 6 bases between.

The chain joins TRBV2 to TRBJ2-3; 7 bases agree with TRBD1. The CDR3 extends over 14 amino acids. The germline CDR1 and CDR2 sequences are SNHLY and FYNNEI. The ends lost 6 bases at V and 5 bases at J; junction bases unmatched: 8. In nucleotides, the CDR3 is TGTGCCAGCAGAACCCAGGGGGACCTAGATACGCAGTATTTT. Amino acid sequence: CASRTQGDLDTQYF.

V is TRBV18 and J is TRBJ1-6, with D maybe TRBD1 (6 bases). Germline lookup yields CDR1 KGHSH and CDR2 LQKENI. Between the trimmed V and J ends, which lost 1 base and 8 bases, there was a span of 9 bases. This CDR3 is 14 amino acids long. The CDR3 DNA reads TGTGCCAGCTCACCACGGGAGGGGGATTCACCCCTCCACTTT. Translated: CASSPREGDSPLHF.

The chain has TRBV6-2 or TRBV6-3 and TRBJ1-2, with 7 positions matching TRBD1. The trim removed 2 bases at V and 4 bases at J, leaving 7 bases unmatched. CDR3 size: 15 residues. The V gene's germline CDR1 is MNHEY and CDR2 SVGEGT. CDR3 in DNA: TGTGCCAGCAGTTACCGGGCCGGGACAGTCTATGGCTACACCTTC. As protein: CASSYRAGTVYGYTF.

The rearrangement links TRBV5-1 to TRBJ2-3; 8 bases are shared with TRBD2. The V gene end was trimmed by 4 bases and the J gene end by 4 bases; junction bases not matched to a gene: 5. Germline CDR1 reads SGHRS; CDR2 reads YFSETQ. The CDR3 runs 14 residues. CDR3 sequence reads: CASSTTSGADTQYF. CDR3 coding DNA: TGCGCCAGCAGCACAACTAGCGGCGCAGATACGCAGTATTTT.

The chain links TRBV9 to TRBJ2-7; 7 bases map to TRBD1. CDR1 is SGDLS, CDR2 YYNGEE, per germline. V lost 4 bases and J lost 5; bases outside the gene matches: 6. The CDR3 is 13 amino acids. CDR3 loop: CASSRQGWDEQYF. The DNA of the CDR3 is TGTGCCAGCAGCAGACAGGGATGGGACGAGCAGTACTTC.

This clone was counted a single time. This CDR3 is CASSYLGTGLDQPQHF. CDR3 nucleotide sequence: TGTGCCAGCAGTTACCTCGGGACAGGGCTGGATCAGCCCCAGCATTTT. This sequence joins TRBV6-5 and TRBJ1-5; 9 nucleotides match TRBD1. This CDR3 is built from 16 residues. The V gene end was trimmed by 2 bases and the J gene end by 5 bases; junction bases not matched to a gene: 7. Germline CDR1 reads MNHEY; CDR2 reads SVGAGI.

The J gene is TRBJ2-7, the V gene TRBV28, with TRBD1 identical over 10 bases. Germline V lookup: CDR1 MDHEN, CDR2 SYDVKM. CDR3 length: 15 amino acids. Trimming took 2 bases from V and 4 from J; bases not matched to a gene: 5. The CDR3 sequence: CASSLPGTGVYEQYF. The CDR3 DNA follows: TGTGCCAGCAGTTTACCCGGGACAGGGGTATACGAGCAGTACTTC. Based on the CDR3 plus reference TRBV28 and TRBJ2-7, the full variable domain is DVKVTQSSRYLVKRTGEKVFLECVQDMDHENMFWYRQDPGLGLRLIYFSYDVKMKEKGDIPEGYSVSREKKERFSLILESASTNQTSMYLCASSLPGTGVYEQYFGPGTRLTVT.

The CDR3 DNA follows: TGTGCCAGCAGCCTAGGCCCTAGCAGCTCCTACGAGCAGTACTTC. Its protein is CASSLGPSSSYEQYF. The chain joins TRBV11-2 to TRBJ2-7; a weak D match, TRBD2 (5 bases). Germline V CDR1 and CDR2: SGHAT, FQNNGV. CDR3 length equals 15 residues. Trimming removed 5 bases at V and 0 bases at J, with 14 bases between.